The clone carrying this TCR beta chain has only a few counts. Its antigen is unknown. Per germline, CDR1 LNHDA and CDR2 SQIVND (reference sequence). Germline trimming cut 4 bases from V and 4 bases from J; bases unmatched to any gene: 9. This CDR3 contains 15 residues. These data are taken from a study of regulatory T cells in long-lasting Graves disease. Across the whole study: Graves' disease counted as persistent after over 5 years of antithyroid drugs with positive TSH receptor antibodies.

General study points: New patients shared fewer public clonotypes (approximately 970) than persistent patients did (about 2,700). Persistent cases favored TRBV28, TRBJ1-2 and TRBJ2-5.

Arm-PCR of CDR3 regions with iRepertoire HTBI primers generated TCR beta libraries. TCRdb called the multiplex PCR reads again in MiXCR, with one record for every CDR3 protein. The table shows 650,000 to 700,000 distinct CDR3 sequences, with 30% occurring only once. Noted time point: persistent/refractory GD, antithyroid drugs over 5 years with positive TRAb. Following extraction of RNA from PBMCs, that RNA was used to make the TCR library. Peripheral blood, approximately 9 milliliters per patient, was collected in EDTA tubes. The chain employs TRBV19 and TRBJ1-1, with 7 positions matching TRBD1. The source was peripheral blood mononuclear cells (PBMCs), collected when the disease was refractory, from a patient treated with antithyroid drugs. The receptor was isolated from a female donor with Graves disease. CDR3 sequence: CASSRRTGSITEAFF. DNA of the CDR3: TGTGCCAGTAGTAGAAGGACAGGAAGTATCACTGAAGCTTTCTTT.